The present entry profiles one T cell receptor (beta chain) with its context. Per the authors' pipeline: How many nucleated cells were present was estimated from reference gene primer amplification. Sequencing used immunoSEQ multiplex PCR; TCRdb keeps in-frame clones, though not all of them. V and J calls and clone size come straight from that table; D and trimming were deduced from the DNA. The sample has about 110,000 clones, approximately 81% seen once; the top ten hold approximately 4.1%. This specimen comes from a study of blood T cell repertoires in COVID-19. At the level of the study: The study drew acute and convalescent COVID-19 samples from the United States, Italy and Spain. The cDNA or gDNA used as material had been derived from T cells, B-cell-depleted T cells, or PBMCs.

V shed 4 bases and J shed 2 bases, with 17 bases lying between them. The CDR3 extends over 16 amino acids. Germline V CDR1 and CDR2: LGHDT, YNNKEL (reference sequence). The sequenced sample was peripheral blood. This sequence was found in a human donor in a cohort sampled during active COVID-19. The chain joins TRBV3-1 (or the pseudogene TRBV3-2) to TRBJ1-1, with D possibly being TRBD1 (5 bases). The CDR3 bases are TGTGCCAGCAGCCGAACGGGGGTTATCCTTAACACTGAAGCTTTCTTT. Residues: CASSRTGVILNTEAFF.